Included here is one T cell receptor beta chain sequence, with context. Its target is unknown. This record comes from a study of response to subunit inactivated influenza vaccine. Study results and caveats: Authors suggested seasonal influenza vaccinations each recruit few new T cells.

In TCRdb, the RT-PCR reads were re-called with MiXCR into one record per CDR3 protein. The table shows a few hundred thousand distinct CDR3 sequences, with less than 25% occurring only once. The sequence derives from a man between 50 and 69 years old who received an inactivated influenza vaccine. The material sequenced was PBMCs from blood, taken 21 months after vaccination.

In DNA, the CDR3 is TGTGCCAGCAGCTTCCCAGCAGGCCTCGGGAATACGCAGTATTTT. Protein: CASSFPAGLGNTQYF. This chain uses TRBV7-9 with TRBJ2-3; D might be TRBD2 (5 bases). The CDR3 is 15 residues long. Germline CDR1 and CDR2: SEHNR and FQNEAQ (reference sequence). V lost 3 bases to trimming and J lost 7 bases, with 17 bases between them.